The clone carrying this T cell receptor (beta chain) has only a few counts. J was trimmed by 6 bases and V by 5 bases; bases with no gene match: 8. The CDR3 is 14 amino acids. CDR1 is SGHVS and CDR2 is FQNEAQ in the germline V gene. The entry originates in a study of shared clonotypes between healthy human individuals. Measured with immunoSEQ multiplex PCR; TCRdb has only the in-frame clones, and not every one. The sample contains roughly 1,500,000 clones, 95% to 99% of which appear only once. The V call is TRBV7-8, the J call TRBJ1-2, with 8 bases identical to TRBD1. The clonotype was recovered from a man aged 25-45 years in good health. The sequencing sample was made of naive CD4+ T cells sorted from blood. Noted subset: CD45RA+ positively selected. For the CDR3, the DNA is TGTGCCAGCAGCAGGGGGGGACAGGCGGATGGCTACACCTTC. Protein sequence: CASSRGGQADGYTF.